Below are 6 T cell receptor beta chains sequenced from a single sample in a study of beta chain features in type 1 diabetes listed by TCRdb under 2018. Their antigens remain unidentified. The method was the immunoSEQ multiplex PCR assay. The entire amount of isolated RNA was reverse transcribed using the High Capacity cDNA Reverse Transcription Kit, so the sequenced TCRB transcripts were expressed ones. TCRdb holds this immuneACCESS table with in-frame rearrangements only. Some clones are missing; in checked studies, unresolved V genes explain under half, and the rest has no known cause. Recorded for this sample are about 150,000 clones; about 10% of them occurred a single time. The leading ten clones occupy about 0.7% of the sample. The full study reports these points: Type 1 diabetes patients showed a moderate but significant shortening of TCRB CDR3 length in all four CD4+ subsets.

The sequencing input was central memory CD4+ T cells from blood. All receptors derive from a woman aged 30 to 39 with type 1 diabetes.

Of note for this clone: Other DNA sequences from this sample encode an identical CDR3 as well. The chain has TRBV11-2 and TRBJ2-3; no clear D. The germline CDR1 and CDR2 sequences are SGHAT and FQNNGV. Trimming stripped 3 bases from V and 5 bases from J, with 6 bases between. The CDR3 has 12 amino acids. The CDR3 sequence: CASSFSVDTQYF. For the CDR3, the DNA is TGTGCCAGCAGCTTCTCCGTAGATACGCAGTATTTT.

The rearrangement joins TRBV13 to TRBJ2-5; 9 bases agree with TRBD1. V shed 5 bases and J 7 bases; nucleotides not matched to a gene: 11. The CDR3 loop spans 15 amino acids. Germline V CDR1 and CDR2: PRHDT, FYEKMQ (reference sequence). The CDR3 region is CASSPGQGRSGTQYF. CDR3 bases: TGTGCCAGCAGCCCCGGACAGGGGAGGTCAGGGACCCAGTACTTC.

This clone was picked up a small number of times. V gene TRBV7-3 combines with J gene TRBJ1-2; TRBD1 might be the D (6 bases). The CDR3 totals 15 residues. Trimming took off 5 bases at V and 2 bases at J, with 15 bases between the two ends. Per the germline V gene, CDR1 is SGHTA and CDR2 is FQGTGA. The CDR3 nucleotides read TGTGCCAGCAGCGGTCTTGGTCAGGGGAACTATGGCTACACCTTC. It specifies CASSGLGQGNYGYTF. The full variable domain, completed using reference TRBV7-3 and TRBJ1-2, is GAGVSQTPSNKVTEKGKYVELRCDPISGHTALYWYRQSLGQGPEFLIYFQGTGAADDSGLPNDRFFAVRPEGSVSTLKIQRTERGDSAVYLCASSGLGQGNYGYTFGSGTRLTVV.

The J gene is TRBJ2-7, the V gene TRBV5-4; 9 nucleotides line up with TRBD1. Losses at the gene ends were 4 bases for V and 0 bases for J; bases not matched to a gene: 8. The CDR3 extends over 16 amino acids. The germline V gene encodes CDR1 SGHNT and CDR2 YYREEE (reference sequence). In nucleotides, the CDR3 is TGTGCCAGCAGCCGAACTCCGGGACAGGGCTCCTACGAGCAGTACTTC. Its protein product is CASSRTPGQGSYEQYF.

This clone was detected a few times. The V and J genes are TRBV30 and TRBJ2-1; D not certain. V was pared by 4 bases and J by 2 bases, with 12 bases between. Germline CDR1 and CDR2: GTSNPN and SVGIG (reference sequence). CDR3 length equals 14 residues. The CDR3 spells CAWIQMVPYNEQFF. The CDR3 DNA reads as TGTGCCTGGATTCAGATGGTACCCTACAATGAGCAGTTCTTC.

This clone was counted between two and nine times. The chain couples TRBV11-2 to TRBJ2-3; D unclear. There are 11 residues in the CDR3. Trimming took 5 bases from V and 10 from J, leaving 10 bases between them. The germline CDR1 and CDR2 sequences are SGHAT and FQNNGV. Here the CDR3 DNA reads TGTGCCAGCAGCCCTGGCCCCGCGCAGTATTTT. This translates into CASSPGPAQYF.